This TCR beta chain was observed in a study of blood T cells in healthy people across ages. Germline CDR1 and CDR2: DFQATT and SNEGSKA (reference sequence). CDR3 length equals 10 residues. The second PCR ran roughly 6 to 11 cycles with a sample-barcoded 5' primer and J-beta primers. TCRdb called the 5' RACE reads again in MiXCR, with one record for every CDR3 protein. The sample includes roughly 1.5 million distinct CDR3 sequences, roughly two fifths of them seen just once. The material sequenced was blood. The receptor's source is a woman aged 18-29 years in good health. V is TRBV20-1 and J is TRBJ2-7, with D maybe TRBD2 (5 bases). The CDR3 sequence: CSTGSYEQYF. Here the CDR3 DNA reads TGCAGCACGGGGTCCTACGAGCAGTACTTC.